The 29 T cell receptor beta chains listed next were all sequenced from one sample in a study of control samples from healthy donors and cancer patients. Only in-frame clones appear in the TCRdb table, and some are missing; sequencing was by immunoSEQ multiplex PCR. Among under 130,000 clones listed, around 89% were seen once. The sequenced sample was PBMCs. These receptor sequences come from a man aged 60-69 years with lung cancer.

V gene TRBV23-1 combines with J gene TRBJ1-2; possible D gene TRBD1, 5 bases. TRBV23-1 is sorted into the ORF group, with uncertain function. The CDR3 is 16 residues long. The germline V and J ends were trimmed by 8 bases and 5 bases, with 24 bases remaining between them. The CDR3 spells CASVRGGIFTPYGYTF. The DNA of the CDR3 is TGCGCCAGCGTACGGGGGGGGATTTTCACCCCGTATGGCTACACCTTC.

This rearrangement joins TRBV5-8 to TRBJ1-1, with D tentatively TRBD1 (5 bases). V was shortened by 4 bases and J by 4 bases, with 17 bases between the two germline ends. The germline gives CDR1 SGHTS, CDR2 YDEGEE. This CDR3 region has 15 residues. CDR3 bases: TGTGCCAGCAGCACGCTGGGGGGGGGAGGCACTGAAGCTTTCTTT. This sequence encodes CASSTLGGGGTEAFF.

V and J are TRBV10-3 and TRBJ1-5; TRBD1 agrees at 8 bases. Germline CDR1 and CDR2: ENHRY and SYGVKD. V lost 8 bases and J lost 6; bases outside the gene matches: 3. The CDR3 totals 12 residues. The chain's CDR3 is CAIGQGLQPQHF. In nucleotides, the CDR3 is TGTGCCATCGGACAGGGTCTTCAGCCCCAGCATTTT.

This clone was picked up a small number of times. The chain recombines TRBV30 with TRBJ1-2; no clear D gene. The V end was cut by 7 bases, the J end by 5 bases, with 17 bases between. CDR1 GTSNPN and CDR2 SVGIG come from the germline V gene (reference sequence). The CDR3 is 13 residues long. CDR3 region: CAYNYRDTYGYTF. As DNA, the CDR3 is TGTGCCTATAATTACAGAGATACATATGGCTACACCTTC. Together with reference TRBV30 and TRBJ1-2, the CDR3 gives the full variable domain: SQTIHQWPATLVQPVGSPLSLECTVEGTSNPNLYWYRQAAGRGLQLLFYSVGIGQISSEVPQNLSASRPQDRQFILSSKKLLLSDSGFYLCAYNYRDTYGYTFGSGTRLTVV.

The gene calls are TRBV27 and TRBJ2-2, with 10 bases that match TRBD2. The length of the CDR3 is 17 residues. Germline CDR1 is MNHEY and CDR2 is SMNVEV (reference sequence). The CDR3 region has the DNA TGTCCCACCAGTCCACAACAGCGGGGGGGCCGGACCGGGGAGCTGTTTTTT. Translation: CPTSPQQRGGRTGELFF.

The chain employs TRBV12-5 and TRBJ1-2; TRBD1 matches 7 bases. V lost 1 base, J lost 8 bases, and 16 bases stayed unmatched. This CDR3 comprises 17 residues. Germline V gives CDR1 LGHNT, CDR2 FRNRAP. The CDR3 region is CASGLDQSTGRPRGYTF. CDR3 coding DNA: TGTGCTAGTGGTTTGGATCAATCGACAGGGAGGCCTAGGGGCTACACCTTC.

The chain joins TRBV2 to TRBJ2-2; TRBD1 might be the D (5 bases). There are 14 residues in the CDR3. Per germline, CDR1 SNHLY and CDR2 FYNNEI. V was shortened by 4 bases and J by 7 bases, with 13 bases between the two germline ends. This CDR3 is CASSGDRFLGELFF. CDR3 nucleotide sequence: TGTGCCAGCAGTGGAGACAGATTTCTCGGGGAGCTGTTTTTT.

In nucleotides, the CDR3 is TGTGCCAGCAGTATGGACAGGGTCTCCTACAATGAGCAGTTCTTC. Protein product: CASSMDRVSYNEQFF. This chain joins TRBV6-5 and TRBJ2-1, with 8 bases aligning to TRBD1. The V and J ends lost 5 bases and 0 bases, in that order; junction bases with no gene match: 3. Germline lookup yields CDR1 MNHEY and CDR2 SVGAGI. This CDR3 is built from 15 residues.

This chain uses TRBV27 with TRBJ2-3; tentatively, D is TRBD1 or TRBD2 (6 bases each). V was clipped by 4 bases and J by 3 bases, with 17 bases between them. The CDR3 sequence is 16 residues long. The germline V gene has CDR1 MNHEY and CDR2 SMNVEV (reference sequence). CDR3 nucleotides: TGTGCCAGCAGTTCCCGGGACAAAGGGGGGACAGATACGCAGTATTTT. This encodes CASSSRDKGGTDTQYF.

The chain employs TRBV3-1 (or the pseudogene TRBV3-2) and TRBJ2-5; tentatively, D is TRBD1 or TRBD2 (5 bases each). This CDR3 has 16 residues. V lost 4 bases and J lost 9, with 24 bases in between. CDR1 LGHDT and CDR2 YNNKEL come from the germline V gene (reference sequence). CDR3 amino acids: CASSPLAGTAQGAQYF. DNA for the CDR3: TGTGCCAGCAGCCCGTTAGCCGGGACCGCTCAAGGAGCCCAGTACTTC.

The J gene is TRBJ1-2, the V gene TRBV5-1; no clear D gene. The V end was cut by 2 bases, the J end by 3 bases, with 17 bases between. CDR1 and CDR2 (germline): SGHRS, YFSETQ. The CDR3 sequence is 16 residues long. The DNA for the CDR3 is TGCGCCAGCAGCTTAAGTAAATCATCCGGGGACTATGGCTACACCTTC. Its translation is CASSLSKSSGDYGYTF. Based on the CDR3 plus reference TRBV5-1 and TRBJ1-2, the full variable domain is KAGVTQTPRYLIKTRGQQVTLSCSPISGHRSVSWYQQTPGQGLQFLFEYFSETQRNKGNFPGRFSGRQFSNSRSEMNVSTLELGDSALYLCASSLSKSSGDYGYTFGSGTRLTVV.

The V gene is TRBV9, the J gene TRBJ2-5; TRBD2 agrees at 15 bases. The CDR3 extends over 16 amino acids. The trim removed 2 bases at V and 5 bases at J, leaving 4 bases unmatched. Germline CDR1 SGDLS, CDR2 YYNGEE. The CDR3 loop is CASSVGLAGGLETQYF. The CDR3 nucleotides are TGTGCCAGCAGCGTGGGACTAGCGGGGGGCCTGGAGACCCAGTACTTC.

This clone showed up just a few times. The V gene is TRBV24-1, the J gene TRBJ2-5; D is ambiguous. The CDR3 runs 15 residues. The germline gives CDR1 KGHDR, CDR2 SFDVKD. The germline V and J ends were trimmed by 3 bases and 1 base, with 11 bases remaining between them. CDR3 in amino acids: CATSDTSTSQETQYF. CDR3 nucleotides: TGTGCCACCAGTGATACCAGTACCTCCCAAGAGACCCAGTACTTC.

J is TRBJ2-3 and V is TRBV2, with 7 positions matching TRBD2. Looked up from germline, CDR1 is SNHLY and CDR2 is FYNNEI. V was pared by 2 bases and J by 3 bases, with 14 bases of the junction left unmatched. The CDR3 is made up of 18 amino acids. CDR3 nucleotide sequence: TGTGCCAGCAGTGAATGGTCCTTCGGCGGGGGTTCTACAGATACGCAGTATTTT. Its translation is CASSEWSFGGGSTDTQYF.

This chain uses TRBV18 with TRBJ1-6, with D hard to call. Trimming took off 2 bases at V and 5 bases at J, with 7 bases between the two ends. This CDR3 has 14 amino acids. Germline CDR1 is KGHSH and CDR2 is LQKENI. In DNA form, the CDR3 reads TGTGCCAGCTCACCAGAGACAAATAATTCACCCCTCCACTTT. It yields the protein CASSPETNNSPLHF. The full variable domain, rest sourced from reference TRBV18 and TRBJ1-6, is NAGVMQNPRHLVRRRGQEARLRCSPMKGHSHVYWYRQLPEEGLKFMVYLQKENIIDESGMPKERFSAEFPKEGPSILRIQQVVRGDSAAYFCASSPETNNSPLHFGNGTRLTVT.

Written as DNA, the CDR3 is TGCGCCAGCAGCCGGGACAGTTCGAACACTGAAGCTTTCTTT. Amino acid sequence: CASSRDSSNTEAFF. V is TRBV4-1 and J is TRBJ1-1; TRBD1 matches 7 bases. This CDR3 is 14 amino acids long. With 4 bases clipped from V and 1 base from J, the junction kept 3 bases outside the gene matches. Germline CDR1 MGHRA, CDR2 YSYEKL.

This clone came up once. V and J are TRBV18 and TRBJ1-3, with a possible D match to TRBD1 (5 bases). Germline V gene lookup returns CDR1 KGHSH and CDR2 LQKENI. V was trimmed by 3 bases and J by 5 bases, leaving 11 bases between them. This CDR3 is built from 14 residues. CDR3 loop: CASSPPGLRNTIYF. CDR3 in DNA: TGTGCCAGCTCACCGCCAGGGCTTCGAAACACCATATATTTT.

The rearrangement links TRBV2 to TRBJ1-6; D gene unclear. The CDR3 spans 13 residues. Trimming pared 10 bases from V and 5 bases from J, leaving 12 bases between. From germline, CDR1 is SNHLY and CDR2 FYNNEI. CDR3: CATRRNNNSPLHF. The CDR3 DNA sequence: TGTGCCACTCGACGGAATAATAATTCACCCCTCCACTTT.

The rearrangement joins TRBV28 to TRBJ1-5; D uncertain. Germline lookup yields CDR1 MDHEN and CDR2 SYDVKM. Trimming pared 3 bases from V and 7 bases from J, leaving 7 bases between. The CDR3 extends over 12 amino acids. The CDR3 protein is CASSLAGQPQHF. Written as DNA, the CDR3 is TGTGCCAGCAGTTTGGCCGGACAGCCCCAGCATTTT. The full variable domain, completed using reference TRBV28 and TRBJ1-5, is DVKVTQSSRYLVKRTGEKVFLECVQDMDHENMFWYRQDPGLGLRLIYFSYDVKMKEKGDIPEGYSVSREKKERFSLILESASTNQTSMYLCASSLAGQPQHFGDGTRLSIL.

This clone came up a few times. The DNA for the CDR3 is TGTGCCAGCAGCTCCCCCGGGCCGGGCTCCACTGAAGCTTTCTTT. Residues: CASSSPGPGSTEAFF. This chain uses TRBV7-6 with TRBJ1-1; D gene uncertain. This CDR3 comprises 15 residues. Trimming cost V 4 bases and J 4 bases, with 16 bases left between them. Germline assignment: CDR1 SGHVS and CDR2 FNYEAQ.

The chain joins TRBV10-3 to TRBJ2-3, with 7 nucleotides matching TRBD1. After removal of 4 bases from V and 0 bases from J, the junction contained 7 bases not matched to a gene. Per the germline V gene, CDR1 is ENHRY and CDR2 is SYGVKD. The CDR3 spans 16 residues. CDR3 protein: CAISGGGKPSTDTQYF. CDR3 DNA sequence: TGTGCCATCAGTGGAGGGGGCAAGCCTAGCACAGATACGCAGTATTTT.

The chain uses TRBV30 and TRBJ1-6; 8 bases agree with TRBD1. After removal of 5 bases from V and 7 bases from J, the junction contained 4 bases not matched to a gene. Germline CDR1 reads GTSNPN; CDR2 reads SVGIG (reference sequence). The CDR3 contains 13 residues. The CDR3 bases are TGTGCCTGGGACAGGGGATACAATTCACCCCTCCACTTT. Its translation: CAWDRGYNSPLHF.

The V and J genes are TRBV19 and TRBJ1-1; possible D gene TRBD1, 5 bases. Germline V gives CDR1 LNHDA, CDR2 SQIVND (reference sequence). The V end was cut by 2 bases, the J end by 3 bases, with 16 bases between. The CDR3 loop spans 16 amino acids. Written as DNA, the CDR3 is TGTGCCAGTAGTATAACCATGAAGGTGGGGGACACTGAAGCTTTCTTT. It translates to CASSITMKVGDTEAFF.

The J gene is TRBJ2-3, the V gene TRBV24-1, with 7 bases identical to TRBD1. Germline V gene lookup returns CDR1 KGHDR and CDR2 SFDVKD. The CDR3 is 15 residues long. The trim removed 7 bases at V and 4 bases at J, leaving 10 bases unmatched. The CDR3 is CATRSGTGDADTQYF. CDR3 in DNA: TGTGCCACCAGGTCCGGAACAGGGGACGCAGATACGCAGTATTTT.

V usage is TRBV9 and J usage is TRBJ1-4, with 10 bases aligning to TRBD1. Germline trimming cut 0 bases from V and 7 bases from J; bases unmatched to any gene: 0. Germline V gene data show CDR1 as SGDLS and CDR2 as YYNGEE. The CDR3 length is 14 residues. CDR3: CASSVGQGAEKLFF. CDR3 nucleotide sequence: TGTGCCAGCAGCGTAGGACAGGGGGCTGAAAAACTGTTTTTT.

This chain joins TRBV5-1 and TRBJ2-7; 9 bases map to TRBD1. Germline loops: CDR1 SGHRS, CDR2 YFSETQ. CDR3 size: 14 residues. V trimming: 5 bases; J trimming: 3 bases; junction bases outside the gene matches: 6. The CDR3 here is CASSSSGQGYEQYF. CDR3 sequence (DNA): TGCGCCAGCAGTTCCTCGGGACAGGGCTACGAGCAGTACTTC.

J is TRBJ1-5 and V is TRBV27, with 9 bases lining up with TRBD1. Germline assignment: CDR1 MNHEY and CDR2 SMNVEV (reference sequence). J was trimmed by 1 base and V by 3 bases; bases with no gene match: 10. The CDR3 has 18 amino acids. This CDR3 reads CASSFRNPQGASNQPQHF. As DNA, the CDR3 is TGTGCCAGCAGTTTCCGCAACCCACAGGGGGCGAGCAATCAGCCCCAGCATTTT.

This chain links TRBV9 with TRBJ1-4, with D maybe TRBD1 (6 bases). The CDR3 is 18 residues long. Germline V gene sequence: CDR1 SGDLS, CDR2 YYNGEE. Trimming removed 0 bases from V and 0 bases from J, with 15 bases in between. This CDR3 reads CASSVAVGGRSTNEKLFF. DNA of the CDR3: TGTGCCAGCAGCGTAGCTGTGGGGGGCCGGTCAACTAATGAAAAACTGTTTTTT. Full variable domain (remainder filled in from reference TRBV9 and TRBJ1-4): DSGVTQTPKHLITATGQRVTLRCSPRSGDLSVYWYQQSLDQGLQFLIQYYNGEERAKGNILERFSAQQFPDLHSELNLSSLELGDSALYFCASSVAVGGRSTNEKLFFGSGTQLSVL.

The chain recombines TRBV7-3 with TRBJ2-2; D remains unclear. The germline V and J ends were trimmed by 0 bases and 4 bases, with 9 bases remaining between them. Germline V CDR1 and CDR2: SGHTA, FQGTGA. This CDR3 spans 15 amino acids. CDR3 sequence (DNA): TGTGCCAGCAGCTTAACCTCCTTGGGCACCGGGGAGCTGTTTTTT. Translated, it gives CASSLTSLGTGELFF.